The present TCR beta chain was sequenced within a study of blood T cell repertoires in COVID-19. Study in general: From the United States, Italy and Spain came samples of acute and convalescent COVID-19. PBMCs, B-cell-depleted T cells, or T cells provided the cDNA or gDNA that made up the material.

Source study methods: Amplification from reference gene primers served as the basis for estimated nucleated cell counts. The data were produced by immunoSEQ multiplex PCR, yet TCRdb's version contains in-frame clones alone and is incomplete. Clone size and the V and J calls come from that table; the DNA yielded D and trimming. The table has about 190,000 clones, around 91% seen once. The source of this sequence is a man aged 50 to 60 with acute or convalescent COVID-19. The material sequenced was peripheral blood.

DNA for the CDR3: TGTGCCAGCAGCTTATATGCGCAGGGGTACACTAACTATGGCTACACCTTC. Its translation is CASSLYAQGYTNYGYTF. The chain uses TRBV7-2 and TRBJ1-2, with D tentatively TRBD1 (6 bases). V dropped 2 bases and J dropped 0 bases, with 16 bases sitting between them. Per the germline V gene, CDR1 is SGHTA and CDR2 is FQGNSA. The CDR3 extends over 17 amino acids.